The next 8 T cell receptor beta chains were all read from a single sample in a study of blood T cell repertoires in COVID-19. Produced via immunoSEQ multiplex PCR; TCRdb's table is partial and in-frame only. The sample includes approximately 280,000 clones, roughly 85% seen only once; the top ten take approximately 5.1%. The sequenced sample was peripheral blood. The receptors come from a man aged 50-60 years with active or convalescent COVID-19.

The chain recombines TRBV5-5 with TRBJ2-3; TRBD1 aligns across 8 bases. The CDR3 is made up of 13 amino acids. Germline V gives CDR1 SGHKS, CDR2 YYEKEE (reference sequence). Trimming removed 7 bases from V and 5 bases from J; junction bases left unmatched: 6. The CDR3 DNA reads TGTGCCAGCGGGGACAGGCCTGAAGATACGCAGTATTTT. Its protein product is CASGDRPEDTQYF.

CDR3 in amino acids: CAWEPVDNSPLHF. CDR3 in DNA: TGTGCCTGGGAACCGGTGGATAATTCACCCCTCCACTTT. This chain uses TRBV30 with TRBJ1-6; D call uncertain. Germline V gene data show CDR1 as GTSNPN and CDR2 as SVGIG (reference sequence). V was pared by 5 bases and J by 5 bases, with 10 bases between. The CDR3 is 13 amino acids. Together with reference TRBV30 and TRBJ1-6, the CDR3 gives the full variable domain: SQTIHQWPATLVQPVGSPLSLECTVEGTSNPNLYWYRQAAGRGLQLLFYSVGIGQISSEVPQNLSASRPQDRQFILSSKKLLLSDSGFYLCAWEPVDNSPLHFGNGTRLTVT.

The rearrangement joins TRBV6-5 to TRBJ2-1; 8 bases agree with TRBD1. The germline gives CDR1 MNHEY, CDR2 SVGAGI. Unmatched junction bases numbered 10, after V lost 6 bases and J lost 6 bases. The CDR3 has 15 residues. CDR3 loop: CASSKGGQALNEQFF. In DNA, the CDR3 is TGTGCCAGCAGCAAGGGGGGACAGGCGCTCAATGAGCAGTTCTTC.

This chain joins TRBV6-5 and TRBJ1-1, with D uncertain. CDR1 is MNHEY and CDR2 is SVGAGI in the germline V gene. The CDR3 sequence is 15 residues long. V gave up 0 bases and J gave up 5 bases, with 13 bases separating them. The CDR3 loop is CASSYSRAGNTEAFF. CDR3 nucleotide sequence: TGTGCCAGCAGTTACTCGAGGGCAGGCAATACTGAAGCTTTCTTT.

This chain links TRBV10-3 with TRBJ2-2; 9 bases agree with TRBD2. V shed 10 bases and J 6 bases; nucleotides not matched to a gene: 9. Per the germline V gene, CDR1 is ENHRY and CDR2 is SYGVKD. There are 14 residues in the CDR3. This CDR3 is CASGRAGEAGELFF. CDR3 nucleotide sequence: TGTGCCAGCGGGAGGGCGGGAGAGGCCGGGGAGCTGTTTTTT.

The chain joins TRBV29-1 to TRBJ1-2; D remains ambiguous. This CDR3 has 12 amino acids. With 2 bases removed from V and 6 bases from J, the gap between germline ends came to 10 bases. CDR1 and CDR2 from the germline V gene are SQVTM and ANQGSEA. As DNA, the CDR3 is TGCAGCGTTGAATCCGGGAAGAATGGCTACACCTTC. Protein product: CSVESGKNGYTF. The full variable domain, completed using reference TRBV29-1 and TRBJ1-2, is SAVISQKPSRDICQRGTSLTIQCQVDSQVTMMFWYRQQPGQSLTLIATANQGSEATYESGFVIDKFPISRPNLTFSTLTVSNMSPEDSSIYLCSVESGKNGYTFGSGTRLTVV.

The J gene is TRBJ1-3, the V gene TRBV7-6; a weak D match, TRBD1 (6 bases). The CDR3 has 16 residues. Looked up from germline, CDR1 is SGHVS and CDR2 is FNYEAQ. Trimming took off 5 bases at V and 4 bases at J, with 18 bases between the two ends. CDR3 region: CASSPGGAIIGNTIYF. The CDR3 DNA is TGTGCCAGCAGCCCCGGGGGGGCGATAATCGGAAACACCATATATTTT.

The rearrangement uses TRBV30 and TRBJ2-5; 11 positions match TRBD1. V lost 3 bases and J lost 1; bases outside the gene matches: 13. This CDR3 region has 18 residues. The germline V gene has CDR1 GTSNPN and CDR2 SVGIG (reference sequence). The chain's CDR3 is CAWSRDRGGRGPQETQYF. DNA for the CDR3: TGTGCCTGGAGCCGGGACAGGGGGGGGAGGGGGCCCCAAGAGACCCAGTACTTC.